The 24 T cell receptor beta chains given below trace back to one sample, sequenced in a study of T cells in Graves' hyperthyroidism and ophthalmopathy. Amplified TCR beta CDR3 regions came from RNA transcripts. The HTBI primer set served for first-round RT-PCR of the TCR CDR3. MiXCR was run by TCRdb on the multiplex PCR reads, yielding one entry per CDR3 protein. The table shows about 640,000 distinct CDR3 sequences, with less than 25% occurring only once. Sequencing used blood. Every receptor here comes from a man aged 25-40 years with Graves' ophthalmopathy.

This clonotype was seen many times. The V and J genes are TRBV2 and TRBJ2-2; 8 bases match TRBD2. Germline CDR1 SNHLY, CDR2 FYNNEI. This CDR3 is built from 15 residues. V lost 4 bases to trimming and J lost 2 bases; unmatched junction nucleotides: 3. The CDR3 loop is CASSGLAGNTGELFF. CDR3 nucleotides: TGTGCCAGCAGTGGGCTAGCGGGCAACACCGGGGAGCTGTTTTTT.

The genes are TRBV20-1 and TRBJ1-1; TRBD1 aligns across 8 bases. V lost 0 bases, J lost 4 bases, and 4 bases stayed unmatched. The germline V gene encodes CDR1 DFQATT and CDR2 SNEGSKA (reference sequence). The CDR3 has 14 amino acids. The CDR3 bases are TGCAGTGCTAGAGATCTCGGACAGGGCACTGAAGCTTTCTTT. It translates to CSARDLGQGTEAFF.

This chain links TRBV2 with TRBJ1-6; no definite D call. The CDR3 has 13 residues. Germline V lookup: CDR1 SNHLY, CDR2 FYNNEI. V lost 7 bases and J 7 bases, leaving 11 bases between the germline ends. CDR3 loop: CASTEGRNSPLHF. The CDR3 DNA reads as TGTGCCAGCACAGAAGGGAGGAATTCACCCCTCCACTTT.

In this sample, this clonotype turned up a few times. This chain connects TRBV6-1 to TRBJ2-1; D is uncertain. Trimming pared 2 bases from V and 7 bases from J, leaving 21 bases between. CDR1 and CDR2 (germline): MNHNS, SASEGT. The CDR3 runs 17 residues. In DNA form, the CDR3 reads TGTGCCAGCAGTGAAATGGAAACGGGCGCCCTGAGTAATGAGCAGTTCTTC. Encoded protein: CASSEMETGALSNEQFF.

This clonotype was detected only a few times. The chain links TRBV5-1 to TRBJ2-1; 7 positions match TRBD1. This CDR3 has 15 amino acids. The V gene end was trimmed by 3 bases and the J gene end by 6 bases; junction bases not matched to a gene: 9. In germline, CDR1 is SGHRS, CDR2 YFSETQ. CDR3 residues: CASSSAETGFNEQFF. The CDR3 bases are TGCGCCAGCAGCTCGGCGGAGACAGGGTTCAATGAGCAGTTCTTC.

J is TRBJ2-3 and V is TRBV7-2; 9 positions match TRBD2. The germline V gene encodes CDR1 SGHTA and CDR2 FQGNSA. The J segment lost 2 bases and the V segment lost 5 bases, leaving 8 bases of the junction unmatched. This CDR3 region has 16 residues. CDR3 region: CASSPQTSGFTDTQYF. CDR3 sequence (DNA): TGTGCCAGCAGCCCCCAGACTAGCGGATTCACAGATACGCAGTATTTT.

The chain couples TRBV28 to TRBJ2-7; the match to TRBD2 covers 13 bases. The CDR3 runs 17 residues. The germline V gene encodes CDR1 MDHEN and CDR2 SYDVKM. V dropped 7 bases and J dropped 3; count of bases not matched to a gene: 12. This chain's CDR3 is CASNPEGLAGRGYEQYF. The CDR3 DNA sequence: TGTGCCAGCAACCCAGAGGGACTAGCGGGAAGGGGCTACGAGCAGTACTTC.

V gene TRBV6-2 or TRBV6-3 combines with J gene TRBJ1-1; D might be TRBD1 (6 bases). Germline V gene data show CDR1 as MNHEY and CDR2 as SVGEGT. V was pared by 5 bases and J by 0 bases, with 16 bases between. The length of the CDR3 is 16 residues. CDR3 loop: CASSPDRREMNTEAFF. CDR3 DNA sequence: TGTGCCAGCAGTCCCGACAGGAGGGAAATGAACACTGAAGCTTTCTTT.

The J gene is TRBJ2-2, the V gene TRBV7-9; 8 bases fit TRBD2. Germline CDR1 and CDR2: SEHNR and FQNEAQ (reference sequence). The CDR3 is 16 residues long. Germline trimming cut 1 base from V and 6 bases from J; bases unmatched to any gene: 7. CDR3 sequence (DNA): TGTGCCAGCAGCTTAGTAACGGGAGGGCCCTCCGGGGAGCTGTTTTTT. Translated: CASSLVTGGPSGELFF.

The chain links TRBV19 to TRBJ1-1, with D possibly matching TRBD1 (5 bases). The CDR3 totals 16 residues. With 4 bases removed from V and 0 bases from J, the gap between germline ends came to 15 bases. Germline V gene data show CDR1 as LNHDA and CDR2 as SQIVND (reference sequence). The CDR3 nucleotides read TGTGCCAGTAGTACCCCCCGACGGGGCGTGAACACTGAAGCTTTCTTT. It specifies CASSTPRRGVNTEAFF.

This clonotype was counted at least ten times. The chain recombines TRBV28 with TRBJ2-7; D might be TRBD2 (6 bases). The CDR3 spans 14 residues. V lost 4 bases, J lost 0 bases, and 10 bases lay in between. Germline-derived CDR1 and CDR2 are MDHEN and SYDVKM. This chain's CDR3 is CASSSQTSSYEQYF. As DNA, the CDR3 is TGTGCCAGCAGTTCCCAGACTAGCTCCTACGAGCAGTACTTC.

This clonotype was observed many times. The rearrangement joins TRBV27 to TRBJ1-5; D not certain. This CDR3 is 13 amino acids long. V was cut by 5 bases and J by 0 bases, with 5 bases left in between. The V gene's germline CDR1 is MNHEY and CDR2 SMNVEV (reference sequence). CDR3 in amino acids: CASSLISNQPQHF. CDR3 nucleotide sequence: TGTGCCAGCAGTCTAATTAGCAATCAGCCCCAGCATTTT.

The sample holds many counts of this clonotype. The rearrangement links TRBV18 to TRBJ1-1; 7 bases are shared with TRBD1. Germline trimming cut 5 bases from V and 5 bases from J; bases unmatched to any gene: 5. Germline V gives CDR1 KGHSH, CDR2 LQKENI. The CDR3 is 13 amino acids. The CDR3 reads CASSAQGRTEAFF. Written as DNA, the CDR3 is TGTGCCAGCTCAGCACAGGGGAGGACTGAAGCTTTCTTT.

This clonotype showed up many times. The chain recombines TRBV3-1 with TRBJ1-1, with D tentatively TRBD1 (5 bases). Germline CDR1 is LGHDT and CDR2 is YNNKEL (reference sequence). V shed 0 bases and J shed 0 bases, with 11 bases lying between them. The CDR3 runs to 16 residues. The DNA of the CDR3 is TGTGCCAGCAGCCAAGAAGACAGCCCCCTGAACACTGAAGCTTTCTTT. Amino acid sequence: CASSQEDSPLNTEAFF.

The chain employs TRBV5-1 and TRBJ2-6, with D unclear. The ends were cut back, 4 bases at V and 3 bases at J, with 11 bases in the middle. CDR3 length: 15 amino acids. The germline CDR1 and CDR2 sequences are SGHRS and YFSETQ. Written as DNA, the CDR3 is TGCGCCAGCAGCCGCGGCGAAGGTGGGGCCAACGTCCTGACTTTC. Residues: CASSRGEGGANVLTF.

This rearrangement joins TRBV30 to TRBJ2-3, with 7 bases identical to TRBD1. CDR3 size: 15 residues. Germline V gives CDR1 GTSNPN, CDR2 SVGIG (reference sequence). The trim removed 1 base at V and 2 bases at J, leaving 6 bases unmatched. CDR3 DNA: TGTGCCTGGAGTGGGAGCAGGGGGATCACAGATACGCAGTATTTT. Translation gives CAWSGSRGITDTQYF.

Only a few counts were recorded for this clonotype. The chain employs TRBV20-1 and TRBJ2-7, with a possible D match to TRBD2 (7 bases). The CDR3 extends over 14 amino acids. Germline values: CDR1 DFQATT, CDR2 SNEGSKA (reference sequence). The CDR3 nucleotides read TGCTCCGCCTGGGGGGGGGAGGGGGGGTACGAGCAGTACTTC. Its protein is CSAWGGEGGYEQYF.

To note about this clonotype: A much larger clone differs by one base, so this may be a read error. The chain links TRBV9 to TRBJ1-1; D gene uncertain. V lost 4 bases and J lost 1, with 5 bases in between. CDR3 size: 12 residues. Germline CDR1 and CDR2: SGDLS and YYNGEE. The CDR3: CASSPWNTEAFF. The CDR3 bases are TGTGCCAGCAGCCCTTGGAACACTGAAGCTTTCTTT.

This clonotype was found a few times. This chain links TRBV6-1 with TRBJ1-5; D unresolved. Trimming removed 6 bases at V and 2 bases at J, with 17 bases between. Germline assignment: CDR1 MNHNS and CDR2 SASEGT. The CDR3 has 16 residues. This CDR3 is CASSPEQTWGNQPQHF. The CDR3 DNA is TGTGCCAGCAGCCCAGAACAAACTTGGGGCAATCAGCCCCAGCATTTT.

The chain employs TRBV28 and TRBJ2-1; D unclear. This CDR3 has 15 amino acids. Germline V gene data show CDR1 as MDHEN and CDR2 as SYDVKM. V gave up 3 bases and J gave up 0 bases, with 9 bases separating them. The CDR3 spells CASSLNPSSYNEQFF. The CDR3 region has the DNA TGTGCCAGCAGTTTGAATCCTAGCTCCTACAATGAGCAGTTCTTC.

This clonotype was seen more than once but under ten times. The genes are TRBV18 and TRBJ2-1, with 13 bases fitting TRBD2. The germline V gene encodes CDR1 KGHSH and CDR2 LQKENI. This CDR3 is 14 amino acids long. Germline trimming cut 8 bases from V and 5 bases from J; bases unmatched to any gene: 3. The CDR3 bases are TGTGCCAGCATAGGACTAGCGGGGGACAATGAGCAGTTCTTC. This translates into CASIGLAGDNEQFF.

This clonotype was counted ten times or more. The gene calls are TRBV11-3 and TRBJ2-1; D is ambiguous. This CDR3 spans 15 amino acids. Trimming left V 1 base short and J 3 bases short, with 10 bases between. The germline gives CDR1 SGHNT, CDR2 YENEEA. This chain's CDR3 is CASSLGAGGYNEQFF. The CDR3 nucleotides are TGTGCCAGCAGCTTAGGGGCAGGCGGCTACAATGAGCAGTTCTTC.

Only a few counts were recorded for this clonotype. The chain has TRBV12-3 or TRBV12-4 and TRBJ2-3; D possibly corresponds to TRBD2 (6 bases). The CDR3 is made up of 14 amino acids. Deletions cut 6 bases from V and 0 bases from J, with 10 bases between. DNA for the CDR3: TGTGCCAGCAGGGAGGGACTGAGCACAGATACGCAGTATTTT. This sequence encodes CASREGLSTDTQYF.

This clonotype was recorded at least ten times. The chain recombines TRBV20-1 with TRBJ1-1; D may be TRBD1 (6 bases). V shed 3 bases and J shed 0 bases, with 11 bases lying between them. The germline V gene has CDR1 DFQATT and CDR2 SNEGSKA (reference sequence). The CDR3 length is 14 residues. CDR3 sequence (DNA): TGCAGTGCTAGTAAGGGGGTTATGAACACTGAAGCTTTCTTT. This translates into CSASKGVMNTEAFF.